This T cell receptor beta chain was obtained from a study of cytomegalovirus exposure and HLA in healthy donors. Study results and limitations: From TCR beta sequences, most subjects' HLA-A and HLA-B alleles were reportedly predicted accurately.

With respect to this clone: Its antigen is as yet unknown.

The PCR used 60 Vbeta and 13 Jbeta primers. The method was immunoSEQ multiplex PCR; TCRdb's version includes in-frame clones alone and lacks a portion of them. The sample records 150,000 to 200,000 clones, roughly four fifths being singletons. CDR1 and CDR2 (germline): SQVTM, ANQGSEA. There are 13 residues in the CDR3. With 6 bases removed from V and 2 bases from J, the gap between germline ends came to 13 bases. The V gene is TRBV29-1, the J gene TRBJ1-2, with D perhaps matching TRBD1 (5 bases). Sequenced input: PBMCs. The sequence came from a man aged 50 or older in good health and CMV-seropositive. The CDR3 loop is CSVRGDWNYGYTF. The CDR3 DNA is TGCAGCGTCCGGGGGGACTGGAACTATGGCTACACCTTC.